The entry below describes one TCR beta chain. Its target antigen remains unknown. From each donor, an approximately 2.5 ml peripheral blood sample was collected into PAXgene tubes and kept at -80 degrees C. Without any T cell sorting, total RNA was extracted from whole blood using the PAXgene blood miRNA kit on an automated QIAcube. Deep TCRalpha and TCRbeta repertoire profiling with unique molecular barcoding was performed on peripheral blood of monozygotic twin pairs concordant or discordant for inflammatory bowel disease. Smoking habits were recorded for all twin pairs, and individuals were classified as current, former or never smokers. The data belong to a study of monozygotic twins with inflammatory bowel disease (dated by TCRdb to the late 2010s). With regard to the full study: The full study comprised around 28 monozygotic twin pairs: nine German pairs (four IBD-concordant, five IBD-discordant) and 19 IBD-discordant Danish pairs. The search for disease-associated traits relied mainly on comparing, within discordant pairs, IBD patients with their genetically identical healthy co-twins. Each individual had, on average, about 151 000 unique TCRalpha sequences and 181 000 unique TCRbeta sequences available for analysis. Study-wide conclusions, independent of this receptor: Fewer clonotypes were shared with other individuals by IBD patients than by healthy twins, most markedly in patients showing signs of disease activity. Different T cell subtypes could not be distinguished in the analysis. Measured by the inverse Simpson index, TCRbeta repertoire diversity was lower in IBD patients than in their healthy co-twins. The results gave no support for a single strong signal or clonotype linked to IBD. Because patients were on differing immunosuppressive treatments, the repertoires may have picked up extra background noise and inter-individual variability. Repertoire similarity did not differ between concordant and discordant twins, possibly due to limited statistical power.

Libraries were made using 5' RACE. Preparation of each TCR library used approximately 3.5 ug of total RNA. For each sample, cDNA synthesis was carried out in eight separate reactions using SMARTScribe reverse transcriptase. During cDNA synthesis, template switching was used to introduce unique molecular identifiers that contained a 6-nucleotide sample barcode. TCRalpha and TCRbeta cDNA was amplified in two nested PCRs of about 17 and 10 cycles, and bead purification was carried out after each PCR. Before amplification, the cDNA was treated with uracil DNA-glycosylase and purified using the QIAquick PCR purification kit. The second PCR was the step at which Illumina TruSeq-compatible adapters and sample-specific barcodes were added. Library quality and concentration were checked on TapeStation and Qubit, and libraries were pooled at roughly 5 ng each. Sequencing of the pooled libraries was done on an Illumina HiSeq2500 single-index Rapid Run using custom sequencing primers and 2 x 100 bp reads. Regarding the original processing steps: PCR and sequencing errors were corrected by UMI-based consensus assembly using MiGEC version 1.2.6. MiXCR version 2.1.1 was used for V(D)J alignment, clonotype assembly and CDR3 extraction. To normalise gene usage, clonotype sharing and MAIT/NKT TCR abundance, the analysis used the top 1000, 10 000 and 20 000 clonotypes per sample. Diversity was computed as the inverse Simpson index with the vegan R package after downsampling to 27 000 UMIs. Paired Mann-Whitney U tests were applied to discordant twin pairs, and Benjamini-Hochberg correction was used for multiple testing. TCRdb reprocessed the sequencing reads and holds a single record per CDR3 protein sequence, with no DNA. The V and J calls and clone size are TCRdb's, not the authors'. This sample's table carries 420,000 or so distinct CDR3 sequences. In total, the top ten clones hold approximately 2.3% of the sample.

CDR1 and CDR2 (SGHAT, FQDESV) derive from the germline V gene (reference sequence). Measured from the cysteine to the phenylalanine, the CDR3 is 16 residues long. No coding sequence is recorded. The sequenced material came from blood. The receptor comes from a human donor with ulcerative colitis or Crohn's disease, or a healthy co-twin of an affected twin (not recorded which). The rearranged chain carries TRBV11-1 and TRBJ2-5; TCRdb selects TRBD2, and the lack of DNA leaves this call unchecked. The CDR3 protein is CASSRLGLAGRETQYF.